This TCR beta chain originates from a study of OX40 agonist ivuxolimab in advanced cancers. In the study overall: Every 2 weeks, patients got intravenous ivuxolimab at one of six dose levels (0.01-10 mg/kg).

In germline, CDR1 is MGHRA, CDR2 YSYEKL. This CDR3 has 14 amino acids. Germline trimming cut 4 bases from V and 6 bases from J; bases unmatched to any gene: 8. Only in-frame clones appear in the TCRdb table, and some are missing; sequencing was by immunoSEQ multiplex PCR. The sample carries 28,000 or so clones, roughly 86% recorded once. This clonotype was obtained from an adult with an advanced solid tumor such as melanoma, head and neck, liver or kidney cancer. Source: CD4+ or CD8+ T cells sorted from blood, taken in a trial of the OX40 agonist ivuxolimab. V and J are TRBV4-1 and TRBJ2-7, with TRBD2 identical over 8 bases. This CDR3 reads CASSLELAVGEQYF. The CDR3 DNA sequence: TGCGCCAGCAGCCTGGAACTAGCGGTGGGCGAGCAGTACTTC.